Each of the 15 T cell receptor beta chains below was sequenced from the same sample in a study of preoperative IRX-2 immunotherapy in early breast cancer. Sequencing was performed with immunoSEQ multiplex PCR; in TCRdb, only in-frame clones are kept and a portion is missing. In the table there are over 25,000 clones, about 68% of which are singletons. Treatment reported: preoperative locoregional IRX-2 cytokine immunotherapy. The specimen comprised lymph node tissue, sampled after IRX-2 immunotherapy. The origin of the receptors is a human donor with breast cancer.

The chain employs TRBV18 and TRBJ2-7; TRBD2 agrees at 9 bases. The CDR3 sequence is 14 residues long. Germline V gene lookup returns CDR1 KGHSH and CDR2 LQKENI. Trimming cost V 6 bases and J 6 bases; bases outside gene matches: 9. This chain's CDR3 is CASSRSGSRLEQYF. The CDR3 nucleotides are TGTGCCAGCTCCCGTAGCGGGAGTAGGCTCGAGCAGTACTTC.

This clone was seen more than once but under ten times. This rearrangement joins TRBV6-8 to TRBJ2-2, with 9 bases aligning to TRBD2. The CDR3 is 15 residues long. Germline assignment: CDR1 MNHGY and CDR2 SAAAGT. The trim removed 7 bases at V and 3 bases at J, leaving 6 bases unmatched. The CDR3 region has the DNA TGTGCCAGCATCGGGACTAGCTGGGACACCGGGGAGCTGTTTTTT. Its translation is CASIGTSWDTGELFF.

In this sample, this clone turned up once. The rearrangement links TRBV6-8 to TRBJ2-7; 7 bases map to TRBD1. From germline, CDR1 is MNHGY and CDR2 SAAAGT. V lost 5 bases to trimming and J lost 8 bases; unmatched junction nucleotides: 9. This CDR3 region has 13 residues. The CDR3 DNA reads TGTGCCAGCAGTGCCGACAGGGATGCGCAGCAGTACTTC. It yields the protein CASSADRDAQQYF.

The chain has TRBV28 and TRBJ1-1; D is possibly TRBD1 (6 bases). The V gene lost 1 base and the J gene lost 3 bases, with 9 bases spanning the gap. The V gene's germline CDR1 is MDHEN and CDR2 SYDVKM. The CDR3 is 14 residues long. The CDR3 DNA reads TGTGCCAGCAGTTTATACAGGGTTGACACTGAAGCTTTCTTT. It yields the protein CASSLYRVDTEAFF. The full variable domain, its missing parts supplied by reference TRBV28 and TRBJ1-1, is DVKVTQSSRYLVKRTGEKVFLECVQDMDHENMFWYRQDPGLGLRLIYFSYDVKMKEKGDIPEGYSVSREKKERFSLILESASTNQTSMYLCASSLYRVDTEAFFGQGTRLTVV.

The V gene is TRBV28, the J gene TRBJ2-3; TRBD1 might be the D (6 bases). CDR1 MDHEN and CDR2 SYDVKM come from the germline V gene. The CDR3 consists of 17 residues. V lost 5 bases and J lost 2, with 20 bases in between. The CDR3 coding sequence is TGTGCCAGCAGTCCCAACAGGGACCCCAGGGCCACAGATACGCAGTATTTT. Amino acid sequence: CASSPNRDPRATDTQYF.

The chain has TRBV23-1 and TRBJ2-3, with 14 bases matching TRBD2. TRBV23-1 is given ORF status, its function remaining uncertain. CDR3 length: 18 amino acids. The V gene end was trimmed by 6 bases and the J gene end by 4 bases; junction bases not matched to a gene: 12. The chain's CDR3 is CASSLQGLAGGSPDTQYF. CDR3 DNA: TGCGCCAGCAGCCTCCAAGGACTAGCGGGAGGTTCCCCAGATACGCAGTATTTT.

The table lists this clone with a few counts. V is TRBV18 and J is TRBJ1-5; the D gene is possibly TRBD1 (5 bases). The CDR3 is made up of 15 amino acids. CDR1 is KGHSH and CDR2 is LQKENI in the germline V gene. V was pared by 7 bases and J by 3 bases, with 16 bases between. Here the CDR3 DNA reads TGTGCCAGCTTCTCCCGGGACGGGTACAATCAGCCCCAGCATTTT. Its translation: CASFSRDGYNQPQHF.

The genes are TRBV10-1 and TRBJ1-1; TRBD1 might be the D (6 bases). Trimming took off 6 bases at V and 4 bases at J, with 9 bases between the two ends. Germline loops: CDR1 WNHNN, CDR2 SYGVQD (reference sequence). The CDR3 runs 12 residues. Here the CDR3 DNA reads TGCGCCAGCAGGGGGGGCTCCACTGAAGCTTTCTTT. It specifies CASRGGSTEAFF.

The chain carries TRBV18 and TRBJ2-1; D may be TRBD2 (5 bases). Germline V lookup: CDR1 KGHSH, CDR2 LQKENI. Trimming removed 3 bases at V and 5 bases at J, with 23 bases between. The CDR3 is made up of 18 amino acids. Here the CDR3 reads CASSPENDYTRYDNEQFF. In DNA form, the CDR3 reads TGTGCCAGCTCACCCGAAAACGACTATACCCGATACGACAATGAGCAGTTCTTC. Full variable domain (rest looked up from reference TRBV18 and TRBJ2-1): NAGVMQNPRHLVRRRGQEARLRCSPMKGHSHVYWYRQLPEEGLKFMVYLQKENIIDESGMPKERFSAEFPKEGPSILRIQQVVRGDSAAYFCASSPENDYTRYDNEQFFGPGTRLTVL.

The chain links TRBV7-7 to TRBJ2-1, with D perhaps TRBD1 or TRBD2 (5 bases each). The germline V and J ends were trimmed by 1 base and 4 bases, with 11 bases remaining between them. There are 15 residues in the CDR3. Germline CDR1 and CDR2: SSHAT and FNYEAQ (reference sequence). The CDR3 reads CASSLGEGPYNEQFF. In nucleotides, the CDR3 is TGTGCCAGCAGCTTAGGAGAGGGACCTTACAATGAGCAGTTCTTC.

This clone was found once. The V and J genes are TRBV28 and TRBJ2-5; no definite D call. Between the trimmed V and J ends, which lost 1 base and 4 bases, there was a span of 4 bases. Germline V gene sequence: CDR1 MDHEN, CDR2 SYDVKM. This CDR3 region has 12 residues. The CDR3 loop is CASSLSGETQYF. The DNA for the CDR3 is TGTGCCAGCAGTTTATCAGGAGAGACCCAGTACTTC.

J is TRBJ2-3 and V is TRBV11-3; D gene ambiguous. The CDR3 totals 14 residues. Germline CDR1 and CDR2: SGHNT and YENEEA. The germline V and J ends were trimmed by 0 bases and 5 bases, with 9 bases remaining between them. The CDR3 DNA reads TGTGCCAGCAGCTTAGATGAACCGGGAGATACGCAGTATTTT. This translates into CASSLDEPGDTQYF.

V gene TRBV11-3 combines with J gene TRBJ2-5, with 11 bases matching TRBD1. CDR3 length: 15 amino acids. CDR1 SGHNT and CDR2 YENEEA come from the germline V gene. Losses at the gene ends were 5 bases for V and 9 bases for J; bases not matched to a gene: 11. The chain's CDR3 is CASSHDLRTGGPQYF. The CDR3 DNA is TGTGCCAGCAGCCATGACCTTAGGACAGGGGGCCCCCAGTACTTC.

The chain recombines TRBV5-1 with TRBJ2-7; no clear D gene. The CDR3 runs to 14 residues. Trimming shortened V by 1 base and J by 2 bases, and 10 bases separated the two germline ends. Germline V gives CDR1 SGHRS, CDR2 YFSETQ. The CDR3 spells CASSLSQAAYEQYF. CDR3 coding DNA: TGCGCCAGCAGCTTGTCCCAGGCGGCCTACGAGCAGTACTTC.

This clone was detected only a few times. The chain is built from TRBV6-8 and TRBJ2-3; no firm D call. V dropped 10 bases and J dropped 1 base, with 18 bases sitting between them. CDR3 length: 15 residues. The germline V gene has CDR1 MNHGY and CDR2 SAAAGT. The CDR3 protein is CAIHPVGQGTDTQYF. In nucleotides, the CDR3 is TGTGCCATACACCCCGTTGGGCAGGGCACAGATACGCAGTATTTT.